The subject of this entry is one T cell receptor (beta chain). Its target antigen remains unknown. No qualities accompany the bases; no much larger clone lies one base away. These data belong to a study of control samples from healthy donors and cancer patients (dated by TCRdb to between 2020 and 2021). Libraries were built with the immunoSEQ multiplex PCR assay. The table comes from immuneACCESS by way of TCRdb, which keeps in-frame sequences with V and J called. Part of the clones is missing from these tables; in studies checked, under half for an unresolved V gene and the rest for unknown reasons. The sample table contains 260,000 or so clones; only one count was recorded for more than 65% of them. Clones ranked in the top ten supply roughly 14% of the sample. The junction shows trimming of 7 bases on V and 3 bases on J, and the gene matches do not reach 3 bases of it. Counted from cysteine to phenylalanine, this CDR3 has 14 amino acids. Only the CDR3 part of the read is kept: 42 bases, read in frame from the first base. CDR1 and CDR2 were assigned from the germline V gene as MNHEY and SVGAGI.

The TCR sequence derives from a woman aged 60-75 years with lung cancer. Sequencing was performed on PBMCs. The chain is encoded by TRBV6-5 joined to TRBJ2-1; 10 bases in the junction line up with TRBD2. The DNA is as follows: TGTGCCAGCACTAGCGGGGGAGACTACAATGAGCAGTTCTTC. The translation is CASTSGGDYNEQFF.